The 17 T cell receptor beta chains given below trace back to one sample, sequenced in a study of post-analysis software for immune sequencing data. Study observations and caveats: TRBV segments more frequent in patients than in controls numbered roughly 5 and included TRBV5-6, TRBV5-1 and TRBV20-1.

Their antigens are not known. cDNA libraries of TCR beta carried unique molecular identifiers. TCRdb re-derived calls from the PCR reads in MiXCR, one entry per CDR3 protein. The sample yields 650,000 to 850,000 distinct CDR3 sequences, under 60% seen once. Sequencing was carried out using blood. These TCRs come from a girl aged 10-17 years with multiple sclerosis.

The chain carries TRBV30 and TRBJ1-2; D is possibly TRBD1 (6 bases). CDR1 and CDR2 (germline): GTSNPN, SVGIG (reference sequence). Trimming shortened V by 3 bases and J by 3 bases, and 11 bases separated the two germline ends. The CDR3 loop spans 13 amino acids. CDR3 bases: TGTGCCTGGAGCTACGAGGGGGACTATGGCTACACCTTC. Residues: CAWSYEGDYGYTF.

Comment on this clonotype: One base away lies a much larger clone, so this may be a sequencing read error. The CDR3 sequence is CASSVTSGGLEQYF. The CDR3 nucleotides are TGCGCCAGCAGCGTGACTAGCGGGGGCCTAGAGCAGTACTTC. The genes are TRBV5-1 and TRBJ2-1, with 12 bases aligning to TRBD2. The J call may be faulty, since TRBJ2-7 better matches the DNA end. This CDR3 has 14 amino acids. The germline CDR1 and CDR2 sequences are SGHRS and YFSETQ.

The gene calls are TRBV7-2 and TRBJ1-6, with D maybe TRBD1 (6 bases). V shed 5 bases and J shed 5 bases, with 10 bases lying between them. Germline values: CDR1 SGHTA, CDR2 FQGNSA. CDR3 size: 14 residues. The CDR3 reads CASSPRTDNSPLHF. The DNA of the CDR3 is TGTGCCAGCAGCCCTAGGACAGATAATTCACCCCTCCACTTT.

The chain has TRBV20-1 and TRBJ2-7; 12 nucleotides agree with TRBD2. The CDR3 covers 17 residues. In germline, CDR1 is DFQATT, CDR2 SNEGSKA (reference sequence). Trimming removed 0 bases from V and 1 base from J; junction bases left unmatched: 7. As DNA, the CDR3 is TGCAGTGCTAGAGATTGGCTAGCGGGAGGGCCTTCCTACGAGCAGTACTTC. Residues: CSARDWLAGGPSYEQYF.

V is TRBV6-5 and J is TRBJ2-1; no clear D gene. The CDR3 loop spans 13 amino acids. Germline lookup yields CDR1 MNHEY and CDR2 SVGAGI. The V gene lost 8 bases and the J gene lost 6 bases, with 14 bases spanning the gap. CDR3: CASLPRGGNEQFF. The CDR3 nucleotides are TGTGCCAGCCTCCCGCGAGGCGGCAATGAGCAGTTCTTC.

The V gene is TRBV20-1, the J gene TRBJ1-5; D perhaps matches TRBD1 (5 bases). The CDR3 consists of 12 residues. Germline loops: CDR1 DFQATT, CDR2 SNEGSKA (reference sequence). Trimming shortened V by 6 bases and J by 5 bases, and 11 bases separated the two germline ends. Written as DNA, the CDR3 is TGCAGTGCCGGGGACGGGGATCAGCCCCAGCATTTT. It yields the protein CSAGDGDQPQHF.

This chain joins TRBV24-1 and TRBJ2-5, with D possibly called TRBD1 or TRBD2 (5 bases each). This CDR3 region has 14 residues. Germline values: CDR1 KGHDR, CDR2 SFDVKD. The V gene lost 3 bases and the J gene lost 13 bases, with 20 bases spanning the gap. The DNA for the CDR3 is TGTGCCACCAGTGATCCCGGGACCGCTGAGGGGCGGTACTTC. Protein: CATSDPGTAEGRYF.

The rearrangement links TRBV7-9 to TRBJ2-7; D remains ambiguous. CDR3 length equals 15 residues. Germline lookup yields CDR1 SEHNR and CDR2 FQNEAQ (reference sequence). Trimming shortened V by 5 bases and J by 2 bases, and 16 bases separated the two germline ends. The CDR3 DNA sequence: TGTGCCAGCAGCCCCGAGGCGGTAGCCCCCTACGAGCAGTACTTC. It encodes CASSPEAVAPYEQYF.

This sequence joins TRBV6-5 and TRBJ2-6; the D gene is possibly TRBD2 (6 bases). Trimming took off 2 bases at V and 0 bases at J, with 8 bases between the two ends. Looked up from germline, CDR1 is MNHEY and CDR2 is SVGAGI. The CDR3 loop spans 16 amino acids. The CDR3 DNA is TGTGCCAGCAGTTACGGGACTCTCTCTGGGGCCAACGTCCTGACTTTC. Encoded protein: CASSYGTLSGANVLTF.

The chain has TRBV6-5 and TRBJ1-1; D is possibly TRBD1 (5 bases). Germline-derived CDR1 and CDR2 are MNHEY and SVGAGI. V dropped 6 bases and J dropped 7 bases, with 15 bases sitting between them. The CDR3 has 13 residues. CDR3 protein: CASSPQGVGEAFF. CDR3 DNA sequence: TGTGCCAGCAGCCCCCAGGGCGTGGGTGAAGCTTTCTTT.

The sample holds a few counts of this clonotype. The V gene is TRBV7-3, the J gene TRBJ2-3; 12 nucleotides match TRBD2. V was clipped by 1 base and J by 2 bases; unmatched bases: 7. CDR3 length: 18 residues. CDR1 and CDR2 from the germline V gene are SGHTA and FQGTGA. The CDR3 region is CASSLRVLAGGPTDTQYF. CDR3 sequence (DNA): TGTGCCAGCAGCTTAAGGGTCCTAGCGGGAGGGCCCACAGATACGCAGTATTTT.

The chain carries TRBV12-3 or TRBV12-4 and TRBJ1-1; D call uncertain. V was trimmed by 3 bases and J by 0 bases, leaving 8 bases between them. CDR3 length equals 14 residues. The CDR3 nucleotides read TGTGCCAGCAGTTTGGGGTCCGTGAACACTGAAGCTTTCTTT. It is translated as CASSLGSVNTEAFF.

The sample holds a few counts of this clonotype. CDR3 nucleotides: TGTGCCAGCAGCTGGACTAGCGGGAACACCGGGGAGCTGTTTTTT. Translation: CASSWTSGNTGELFF. The chain is built from TRBV7-2 and TRBJ2-2; 10 bases agree with TRBD2. Germline CDR1 SGHTA, CDR2 FQGNSA. J gave up 1 base and V 4 bases, and 0 bases lay outside the gene matches. This CDR3 comprises 15 residues.

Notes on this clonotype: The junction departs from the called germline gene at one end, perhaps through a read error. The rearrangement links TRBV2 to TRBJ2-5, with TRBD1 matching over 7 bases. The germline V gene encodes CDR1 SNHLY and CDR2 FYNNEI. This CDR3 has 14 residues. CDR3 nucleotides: TGTGCCAGCAGTAAAGACAGGGTCCAAGAGACCCGGTACTTC. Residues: CASSKDRVQETRYF.

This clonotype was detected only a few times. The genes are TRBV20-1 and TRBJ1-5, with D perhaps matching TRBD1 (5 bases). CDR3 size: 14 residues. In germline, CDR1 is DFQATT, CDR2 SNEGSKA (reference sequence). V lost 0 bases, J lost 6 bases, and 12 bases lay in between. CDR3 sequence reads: CSARDGPGRQPQHF. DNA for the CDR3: TGCAGTGCTAGAGATGGACCAGGGCGTCAGCCCCAGCATTTT.

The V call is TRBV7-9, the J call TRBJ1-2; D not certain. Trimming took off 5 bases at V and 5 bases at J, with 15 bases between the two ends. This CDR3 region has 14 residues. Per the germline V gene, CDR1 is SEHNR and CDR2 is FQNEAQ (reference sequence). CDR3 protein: CASSAAGAPYGYTF. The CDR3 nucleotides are TGTGCCAGCAGCGCGGCGGGAGCCCCTTATGGCTACACCTTC.

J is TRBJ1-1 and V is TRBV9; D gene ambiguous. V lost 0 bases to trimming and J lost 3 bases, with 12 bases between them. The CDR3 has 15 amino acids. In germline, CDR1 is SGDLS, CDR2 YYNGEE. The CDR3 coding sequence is TGTGCCAGCAGCGTAGCGGAGCCCCCGGACACTGAAGCTTTCTTT. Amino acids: CASSVAEPPDTEAFF.